This T cell receptor beta chain was profiled in a study of human CD8 memory T cell subsets. Broader study findings: Stem-like memory and precursor exhausted T cell repertoires barely overlapped.

The CDR3 has 14 residues. Germline loops: CDR1 SGHVS, CDR2 FQNEAQ. This clonotype counts as medium-sized (0.01 to 0.1%) by frequency. Its matching antigen is unknown. Libraries for TCR beta were constructed using UMI-labeled 5' RACE. TCRdb reprocessed the 5' RACE reads; each CDR3 protein has one entry and no DNA is given. Recorded for this sample: roughly 9,800 distinct CDR3 sequences. The CCR7+ PD-1- TIGIT- phenotype marked stem-like memory CD8+ T cells (TSTEM). The source of the PBMC was buffy coats of healthy donors. RNA was obtained from duplicate vials of around 150,000 sorted CD8+ T cells per subset.

Sequencing used CD8+ stem-like memory T cells (TSCM and TCM) sorted from PBMCs. Indicated subset: stem-like memory CD8 T cells (TSTEM), CCR7+ PD-1- TIGIT-. The genes are TRBV7-8 and TRBJ2-5. The clonotype was recovered from a human donor in good health. CDR3 in amino acids: CASSLEAYQETQYF.